This T cell receptor beta chain was documented in a study of early T cells in non-severe SARS-CoV-2 infection. Findings and caveats of the study: Matches to VDJdb favored anti-spike CD8 responses and missed private and CD4 specificities.

TCRdb recomputed calls from the 5' RACE reads with MiXCR, one row per CDR3 protein. The sample lists roughly 50,000 distinct CDR3 sequences, around a tenth occurring once. The sample holds many counts of this clonotype. Its specificity is unknown. Germline CDR1 reads LGHNA; CDR2 reads YNFKEQ. This CDR3 has 16 amino acids. J gave up 5 bases and V 1 base, and 11 bases lay outside the gene matches. The receptor comes from an adult who was a healthcare worker with PCR-confirmed SARS-CoV-2 infection or an uninfected control (not recorded which). Sequences were obtained from whole blood. The rearrangement links TRBV4-2 to TRBJ2-7, with TRBD2 matching over 7 bases. The CDR3 sequence: CASSQGFSGSYDEQYF. Here the CDR3 DNA reads TGTGCCAGCAGCCAAGGTTTTAGCGGGTCGTACGACGAGCAGTACTTC.